The 30 T cell receptor beta chains listed next were all sequenced from one sample in a study of blood T cell repertoires in COVID-19. Profiled with immunoSEQ multiplex PCR; TCRdb holds only in-frame clones, not every one. Of under 300,000 clones listed, more than 75% are singletons. The sequencing input was peripheral blood. The receptors derive from a woman between 35 and 50 years old who had recovered from COVID-19.

This CDR3 reads CASSSAQGPSAYGGYTF. DNA for the CDR3: TGTGCCAGCAGCTCCGCACAGGGCCCCAGCGCATATGGTGGCTACACCTTC. This chain uses TRBV3-1 (or the pseudogene TRBV3-2) with TRBJ1-2; tentative D call: TRBD1 (6 bases). V was pared by 5 bases and J by 7 bases, with 26 bases between. Germline-derived CDR1 and CDR2 are LGHDT and YNNKEL (reference sequence). This CDR3 is built from 17 residues.

The chain combines TRBV19 with TRBJ1-5; possibly TRBD1 for D (5 bases). This CDR3 contains 17 residues. V lost 11 bases and J 2 bases, leaving 25 bases between the germline ends. Germline V gives CDR1 LNHDA, CDR2 SQIVND (reference sequence). CDR3 DNA sequence: TGTGCCTGTCGTGCTCGGACTGGGTGGGGGGGCAATCAGCCCCAGCATTTT. This sequence encodes CACRARTGWGGNQPQHF.

This chain joins TRBV18 and TRBJ2-5; 9 positions match TRBD1. The CDR3 extends over 15 amino acids. After removal of 5 bases from V and 4 bases from J, the junction contained 8 bases not matched to a gene. Germline CDR1 and CDR2: KGHSH and LQKENI. The CDR3 loop reads CASSDRDRERETQYF. In DNA form, the CDR3 reads TGTGCCAGCTCAGACCGGGACAGGGAGCGAGAGACCCAGTACTTC.

The V call is TRBV5-8, the J call TRBJ1-5; maybe TRBD1 (6 bases). CDR3 length: 16 amino acids. Looked up from germline, CDR1 is SGHTS and CDR2 is YDEGEE. V lost 3 bases, J lost 3 bases, and 16 bases lay in between. The CDR3 loop reads CASSSPMGASNQPQHF. CDR3 in DNA: TGTGCCAGCAGCTCGCCCATGGGGGCCTCCAATCAGCCCCAGCATTTT.

The chain employs TRBV6-2 or TRBV6-3 and TRBJ1-2; TRBD1 matches 9 bases. CDR3 size: 16 residues. V dropped 4 bases and J dropped 4; count of bases not matched to a gene: 10. Germline V gene sequence: CDR1 MNHEY, CDR2 SVGEGT. CDR3 bases: TGTGCCAGCAGTTCCTTACCGGGACAGGGCTCCTATGGCTACACCTTC. This codes for CASSSLPGQGSYGYTF.

The rearrangement links TRBV9 to TRBJ2-1, with a weak D call TRBD1 (6 bases). This CDR3 is 15 amino acids long. Trimming took off 3 bases at V and 0 bases at J, with 10 bases between the two ends. CDR1 SGDLS and CDR2 YYNGEE come from the germline V gene. CDR3 amino acids: CASSEGVSSYNEQFF. The DNA of the CDR3 is TGTGCCAGCAGCGAGGGGGTGAGCTCCTACAATGAGCAGTTCTTC.

In this sample, this clone turned up once. J is TRBJ1-1 and V is TRBV24-1; 7 nucleotides align to TRBD1. CDR1 is KGHDR and CDR2 is SFDVKD in the germline V gene. The J segment lost 7 bases and the V segment lost 3 bases, leaving 4 bases of the junction unmatched. The length of the CDR3 is 13 residues. CDR3 coding DNA: TGTGCCACCAGTGATGGGACAGCCGGTGAAGCTTTCTTT. It specifies CATSDGTAGEAFF.

This rearrangement joins TRBV6-5 to TRBJ2-1; TRBD2 is a possible D gene (5 bases). Trimming shortened V by 6 bases and J by 5 bases, and 8 bases separated the two germline ends. Germline V gene sequence: CDR1 MNHEY, CDR2 SVGAGI. The CDR3 is 12 residues long. CDR3 sequence: CASSDGNNEQFF. For the CDR3, the DNA is TGTGCCAGCAGCGACGGGAACAATGAGCAGTTCTTC.

The chain has TRBV19 and TRBJ1-2; the match to TRBD1 covers 10 bases. Trimming removed 5 bases from V and 5 bases from J; junction bases left unmatched: 8. The length of the CDR3 is 15 residues. Germline assignment: CDR1 LNHDA and CDR2 SQIVND (reference sequence). The CDR3 here is CASSPQWDRGYGYTF. The CDR3 nucleotides are TGTGCCAGTAGTCCACAGTGGGACAGGGGTTATGGCTACACCTTC.

The chain carries TRBV7-6 and TRBJ2-1, with D perhaps TRBD2 (6 bases). The CDR3 is made up of 15 amino acids. Trimming removed 2 bases at V and 3 bases at J, with 11 bases between. Germline CDR1 SGHVS, CDR2 FNYEAQ. As DNA, the CDR3 is TGTGCCAGCAGCTTACCGGGACTCGTCTACAATGAGCAGTTCTTC. Amino acids: CASSLPGLVYNEQFF.

The CDR3 protein is CTSSRPRRRRYGYTF. For the CDR3, the DNA is TGCACCAGCAGCCGCCCGCGTCGCAGGCGCTATGGCTACACCTTC. The V gene is TRBV1, the J gene TRBJ1-2; the table assigns TRBD1, which was not confirmed against the DNA. TRBV1 is reported as a pseudogene. CDR3 length equals 15 residues.

The chain has TRBV7-9 and TRBJ2-3; 8 bases agree with TRBD1. This CDR3 region has 14 residues. V shed 4 bases and J 4 bases; nucleotides not matched to a gene: 4. Per the germline V gene, CDR1 is SEHNR and CDR2 is FQNEAQ (reference sequence). The CDR3 is CASSWGDRPDTQYF. CDR3 coding DNA: TGTGCCAGCAGCTGGGGGGACAGGCCAGATACGCAGTATTTT.

This rearrangement joins TRBV5-1 to TRBJ2-1; 9 bases match TRBD2. CDR1 and CDR2 (germline): SGHRS, YFSETQ. The CDR3 is 13 amino acids. J lost 9 bases, V lost 4 bases, and 5 bases had no gene match. CDR3 region: CASSGREGGEQFF. The CDR3 DNA reads as TGCGCCAGCAGCGGGCGGGAGGGTGGTGAGCAGTTCTTC.

This clone was counted between two and nine times. The gene calls are TRBV5-1 and TRBJ2-5, with 9 bases that match TRBD2. CDR1 and CDR2 (germline): SGHRS, YFSETQ. With 4 bases clipped from V and 7 bases from J, the junction kept 14 bases outside the gene matches. CDR3 length: 16 amino acids. This CDR3 reads CASSRREGSGSGTQYF. In DNA, the CDR3 is TGCGCCAGCAGCAGACGGGAGGGTAGCGGGAGCGGGACCCAGTACTTC.

This clone was observed a single time. The rearrangement links TRBV3-1 (or the pseudogene TRBV3-2) to TRBJ2-7; 7 bases fit TRBD1. The CDR3 loop spans 14 amino acids. Per germline, CDR1 LGHDT and CDR2 YNNKEL (reference sequence). Unmatched junction bases numbered 7, after V lost 4 bases and J lost 4 bases. This CDR3 reads CASSPLGQPYEQYF. The CDR3 DNA is TGTGCCAGCAGCCCTCTGGGACAGCCATACGAGCAGTACTTC.

The genes are TRBV19 and TRBJ1-5; TRBD1 matches at 11 bases. Losses at the gene ends were 6 bases for V and 6 bases for J; bases not matched to a gene: 1. Looked up from germline, CDR1 is LNHDA and CDR2 is SQIVND (reference sequence). The CDR3 consists of 13 residues. CDR3 DNA: TGTGCCAGTAGGGGACAGGGGGTTCAGCCCCAGCATTTT. Translating gives CASRGQGVQPQHF.

This chain connects TRBV5-4 to TRBJ2-5; 7 bases map to TRBD2. V was pared by 3 bases and J by 4 bases, with 6 bases of the junction left unmatched. The CDR3 covers 14 residues. Germline V gene lookup returns CDR1 SGHNT and CDR2 YYREEE (reference sequence). The CDR3 nucleotides are TGTGCCAGCAGCTGGGGGGGGAGCGCAGAGACCCAGTACTTC. Translating it yields CASSWGGSAETQYF.

The chain uses TRBV6-5 and TRBJ1-1, with D perhaps TRBD1 (5 bases). CDR1 is MNHEY, CDR2 SVGAGI, per germline. The ends were cut back, 2 bases at V and 1 base at J, with 14 bases in the middle. The CDR3 is 16 residues long. CDR3 DNA: TGTGCCAGCAGTTACCAGTCGGTGGGGGGGAACACTGAAGCTTTCTTT. Its translation: CASSYQSVGGNTEAFF.

The V call is TRBV14, the J call TRBJ2-2, with a weak D call TRBD1 (5 bases). The CDR3 covers 15 residues. The V gene's germline CDR1 is SGHDN and CDR2 FVKESK. The V end was cut by 0 bases, the J end by 3 bases, with 8 bases between. The CDR3 region is CASSQDLRDTGELFF. The CDR3 DNA reads as TGTGCCAGCAGCCAAGACCTCAGGGACACCGGGGAGCTGTTTTTT.

This chain uses TRBV18 with TRBJ1-2; unclear D gene. Trimming shortened V by 2 bases and J by 0 bases, and 10 bases separated the two germline ends. This CDR3 is 15 amino acids long. Germline V gene data show CDR1 as KGHSH and CDR2 as LQKENI. As DNA, the CDR3 is TGTGCCAGCTCACCATTGGCGGGGTCTAACTATGGCTACACCTTC. Its translation is CASSPLAGSNYGYTF.

The chain has TRBV5-1 and TRBJ2-5; TRBD1 agrees at 10 bases. Germline V gene sequence: CDR1 SGHRS, CDR2 YFSETQ. The CDR3 consists of 15 residues. V gave up 3 bases and J gave up 5 bases; unmatched junction bases: 7. DNA of the CDR3: TGCGCCAGCAGCTCGACAGGGGGCCGGGGTGAGACCCAGTACTTC. Residues: CASSSTGGRGETQYF.

The chain recombines TRBV24-1 with TRBJ2-3, with D tentatively TRBD2 (6 bases). V lost 1 base, J lost 6 bases, and 10 bases lay in between. CDR1 and CDR2 from the germline V gene are KGHDR and SFDVKD. CDR3 length equals 14 residues. Here the CDR3 reads CATSDFRGRDTQYF. The CDR3 nucleotides read TGTGCCACCAGTGATTTTCGTGGGAGGGATACGCAGTATTTT.

The chain links TRBV30 to TRBJ2-1; 7 nucleotides line up with TRBD2. CDR3 length equals 15 residues. Germline CDR1 and CDR2: GTSNPN and SVGIG (reference sequence). The V segment lost 3 bases and the J segment 4 bases; nucleotides outside the gene matches: 9. The CDR3 is CAWRDLAASYNEQFF. The CDR3 region has the DNA TGTGCCTGGAGAGACCTAGCGGCATCTTACAATGAGCAGTTCTTC.

The table lists this clone with a few counts. The sample holds other DNA sequences that translate to the same CDR3. The chain combines TRBV19 with TRBJ1-1; D remains ambiguous. Germline-derived CDR1 and CDR2 are LNHDA and SQIVND (reference sequence). The V and J ends lost 2 bases and 6 bases respectively, with 10 bases between them. This CDR3 region has 13 residues. The CDR3 DNA reads as TGTGCCAGTAGTATACGGGGTAGTTCTGAAGCTTTCTTT. Its protein is CASSIRGSSEAFF.

The rearrangement links TRBV7-8 to TRBJ1-2, with 10 bases fitting TRBD1. CDR3 length: 12 residues. CDR1 and CDR2 from the germline V gene are SGHVS and FQNEAQ. Trimming took 5 bases from V and 13 from J; bases not matched to a gene: 7. Here the CDR3 reads CASSPRDRGSTF. Here the CDR3 DNA reads TGTGCCAGCAGCCCTAGGGACAGGGGATCCACCTTC.

The chain has TRBV3-1 (or the pseudogene TRBV3-2) and TRBJ2-5; D may be TRBD2 (6 bases). The germline V gene has CDR1 LGHDT and CDR2 YNNKEL (reference sequence). V lost 1 base and J lost 5, with 14 bases in between. CDR3 length equals 15 residues. CDR3 in DNA: TGTGCCAGCAGCCAAGGCGGAGGGCTGGGGGAGACCCAGTACTTC. Residues: CASSQGGGLGETQYF.

This clone was counted a single time. V usage is TRBV28 and J usage is TRBJ2-2, with TRBD1 as a possible D gene (5 bases). The CDR3 contains 15 residues. CDR1 is MDHEN and CDR2 is SYDVKM in the germline V gene. Trimming shortened V by 7 bases and J by 2 bases, and 14 bases separated the two germline ends. The CDR3 DNA reads as TGTGCCAGCACCTTGGGGCAGGTCAACACCGGGGAGCTGTTTTTT. This codes for CASTLGQVNTGELFF.

V is TRBV30 and J is TRBJ1-4, with a possible D match to TRBD1 (5 bases). V was shortened by 0 bases and J by 7 bases, with 9 bases between the two germline ends. CDR1 and CDR2 (germline): GTSNPN, SVGIG (reference sequence). This CDR3 is 13 amino acids long. This CDR3 reads CAWSVAGPEKLFF. In DNA form, the CDR3 reads TGTGCCTGGAGTGTGGCAGGGCCTGAAAAACTGTTTTTT. The whole variable domain, remainder taken from reference TRBV30 and TRBJ1-4, is SQTIHQWPATLVQPVGSPLSLECTVEGTSNPNLYWYRQAAGRGLQLLFYSVGIGQISSEVPQNLSASRPQDRQFILSSKKLLLSDSGFYLCAWSVAGPEKLFFGSGTQLSVL.

The gene calls are TRBV10-1 and TRBJ1-1; D is unresolved. V lost 10 bases and J lost 8, with 20 bases in between. This CDR3 has 13 amino acids. The germline CDR1 and CDR2 sequences are WNHNN and SYGVQD (reference sequence). In nucleotides, the CDR3 is TGCGCCACCTCGTCTCGGGTGGATGGAGAAGCTTTCTTT. Translating gives CATSSRVDGEAFF.

V gene TRBV5-4 combines with J gene TRBJ1-2, with 8 bases lining up with TRBD1. J gave up 4 bases and V 0 bases, and 5 bases lay outside the gene matches. The CDR3 sequence is 15 residues long. Germline-derived CDR1 and CDR2 are SGHNT and YYREEE (reference sequence). CDR3 sequence (DNA): TGTGCCAGCAGCTTGGCAGGGGGCGGGGGCTATGGCTACACCTTC. Protein product: CASSLAGGGGYGYTF.